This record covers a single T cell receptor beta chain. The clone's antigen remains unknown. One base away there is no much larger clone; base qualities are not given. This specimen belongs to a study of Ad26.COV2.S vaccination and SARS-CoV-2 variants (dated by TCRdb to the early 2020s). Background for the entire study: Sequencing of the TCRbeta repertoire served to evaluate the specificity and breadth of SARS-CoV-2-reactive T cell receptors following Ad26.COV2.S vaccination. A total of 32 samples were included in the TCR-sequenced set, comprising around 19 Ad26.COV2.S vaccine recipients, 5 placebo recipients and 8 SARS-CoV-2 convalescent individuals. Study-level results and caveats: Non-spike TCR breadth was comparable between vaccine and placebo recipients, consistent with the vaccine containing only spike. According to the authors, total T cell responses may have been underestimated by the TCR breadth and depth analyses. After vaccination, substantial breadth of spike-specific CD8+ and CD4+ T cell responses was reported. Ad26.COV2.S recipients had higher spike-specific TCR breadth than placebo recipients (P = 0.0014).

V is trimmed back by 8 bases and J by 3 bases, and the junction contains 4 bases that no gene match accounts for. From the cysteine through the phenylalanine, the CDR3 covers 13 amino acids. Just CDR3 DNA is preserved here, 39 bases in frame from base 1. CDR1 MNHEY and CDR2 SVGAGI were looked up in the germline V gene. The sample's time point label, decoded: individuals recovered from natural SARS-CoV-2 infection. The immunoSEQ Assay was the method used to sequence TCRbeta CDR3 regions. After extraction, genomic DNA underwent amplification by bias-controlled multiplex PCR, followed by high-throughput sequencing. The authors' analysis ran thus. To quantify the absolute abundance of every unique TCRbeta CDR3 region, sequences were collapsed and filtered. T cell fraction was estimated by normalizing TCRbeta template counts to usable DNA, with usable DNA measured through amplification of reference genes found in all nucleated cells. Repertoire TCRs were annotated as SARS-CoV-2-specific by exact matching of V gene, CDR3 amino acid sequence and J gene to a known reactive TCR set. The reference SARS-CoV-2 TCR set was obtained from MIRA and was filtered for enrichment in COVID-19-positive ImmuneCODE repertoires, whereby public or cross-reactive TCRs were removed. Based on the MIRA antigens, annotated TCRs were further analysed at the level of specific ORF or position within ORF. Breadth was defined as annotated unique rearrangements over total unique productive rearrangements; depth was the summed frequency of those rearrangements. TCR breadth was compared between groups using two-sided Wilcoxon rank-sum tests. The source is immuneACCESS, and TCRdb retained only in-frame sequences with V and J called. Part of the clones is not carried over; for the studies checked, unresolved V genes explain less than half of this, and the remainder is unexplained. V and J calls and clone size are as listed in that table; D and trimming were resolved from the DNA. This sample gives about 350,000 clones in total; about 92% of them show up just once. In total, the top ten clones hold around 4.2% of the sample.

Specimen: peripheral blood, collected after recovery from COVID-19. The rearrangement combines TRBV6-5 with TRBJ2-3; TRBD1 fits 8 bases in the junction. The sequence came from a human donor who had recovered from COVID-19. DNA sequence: TGTGCCAGCCGGACAGGGAGGACAGATACGCAGTATTTT. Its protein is CASRTGRTDTQYF.